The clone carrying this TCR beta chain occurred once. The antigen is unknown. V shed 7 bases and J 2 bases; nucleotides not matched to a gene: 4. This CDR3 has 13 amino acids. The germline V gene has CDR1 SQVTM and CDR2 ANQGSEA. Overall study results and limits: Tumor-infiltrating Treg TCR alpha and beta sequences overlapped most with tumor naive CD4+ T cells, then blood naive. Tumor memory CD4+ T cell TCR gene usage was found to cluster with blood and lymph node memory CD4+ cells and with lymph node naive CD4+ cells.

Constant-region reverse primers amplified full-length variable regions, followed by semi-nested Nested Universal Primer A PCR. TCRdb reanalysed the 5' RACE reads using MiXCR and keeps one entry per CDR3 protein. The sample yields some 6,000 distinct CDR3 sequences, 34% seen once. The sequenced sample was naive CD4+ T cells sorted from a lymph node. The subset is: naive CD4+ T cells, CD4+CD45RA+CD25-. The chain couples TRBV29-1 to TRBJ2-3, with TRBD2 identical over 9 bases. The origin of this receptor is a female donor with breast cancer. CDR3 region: CSASGTHTDTQYF. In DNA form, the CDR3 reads TGCAGCGCTAGCGGGACACACACAGATACGCAGTATTTT.